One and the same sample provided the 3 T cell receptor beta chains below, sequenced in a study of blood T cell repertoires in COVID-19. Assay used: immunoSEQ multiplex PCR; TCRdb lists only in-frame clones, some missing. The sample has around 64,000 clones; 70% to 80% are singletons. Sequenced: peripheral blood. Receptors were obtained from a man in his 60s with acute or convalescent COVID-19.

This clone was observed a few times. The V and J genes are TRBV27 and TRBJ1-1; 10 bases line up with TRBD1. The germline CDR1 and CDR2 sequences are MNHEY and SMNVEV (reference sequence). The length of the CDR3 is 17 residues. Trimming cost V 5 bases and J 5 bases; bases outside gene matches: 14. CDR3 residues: CASSPLRYPGQGTEAFF. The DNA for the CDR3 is TGTGCCAGCAGTCCTCTGAGATATCCGGGACAGGGGACTGAAGCTTTCTTT.

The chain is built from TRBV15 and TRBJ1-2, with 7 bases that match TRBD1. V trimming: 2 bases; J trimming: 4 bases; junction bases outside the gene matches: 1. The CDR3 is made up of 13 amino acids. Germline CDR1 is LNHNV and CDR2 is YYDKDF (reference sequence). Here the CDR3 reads CATSRQGGYGYTF. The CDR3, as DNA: TGTGCCACCAGCAGACAGGGGGGCTATGGCTACACCTTC.

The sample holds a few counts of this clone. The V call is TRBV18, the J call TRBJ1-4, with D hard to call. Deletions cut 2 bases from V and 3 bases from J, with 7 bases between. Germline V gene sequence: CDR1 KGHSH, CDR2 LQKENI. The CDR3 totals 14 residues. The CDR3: CASSPTGANEKLFF. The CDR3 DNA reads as TGTGCCAGCTCACCAACCGGGGCTAATGAAAAACTGTTTTTT. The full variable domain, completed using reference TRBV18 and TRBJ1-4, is NAGVMQNPRHLVRRRGQEARLRCSPMKGHSHVYWYRQLPEEGLKFMVYLQKENIIDESGMPKERFSAEFPKEGPSILRIQQVVRGDSAAYFCASSPTGANEKLFFGSGTQLSVL.